This T cell receptor beta chain comes out of a study of cytomegalovirus exposure and HLA in healthy donors. Overall study context: The study placed approximately 78% of its approximately 430 genotyped donors in the Caucasian-associated ancestry cluster.

Both 60 Vbeta primers and 13 Jbeta primers went into the PCR. The protocol was immunoSEQ multiplex PCR, while the TCRdb copy is restricted to in-frame clones and leaves out a portion. The repertoire holds about 150,000 clones, with roughly 77% as singletons. This CDR3 has 15 amino acids. With 2 bases removed from V and 11 bases from J, the gap between germline ends came to 22 bases. Per germline, CDR1 SGHKS and CDR2 YYEKEE (reference sequence). This clone was seen a few times. The clonotype originates from a human donor in good health. What was sequenced was PBMCs. The V and J genes are TRBV5-5 and TRBJ1-1; weak D call: TRBD1 (5 bases). The CDR3: CASSLGTASGEKAFF. CDR3 bases: TGTGCCAGCAGCTTAGGGACGGCCTCGGGAGAGAAGGCTTTCTTT.